This T cell receptor beta chain was sequenced in a study of CD8 T cells in Susac syndrome (dated by TCRdb to between 2018 and 2020). About the study as a whole: Repertoire sequencing was used to test whether CD8+ T cell activation and differentiation in Susac syndrome was antigen driven. The clonality of the CD8+ T cell repertoire was compared across around twelve healthy donors, around 14 Susac syndrome patients and about 16 multiple sclerosis patients.

Peripheral blood CD8+ and CD4+ T cells from healthy donors, Susac syndrome patients and multiple sclerosis patients were profiled using high-throughput TCR beta sequencing. Multiple sclerosis controls were treatment-naive patients with stable or active relapsing-remitting disease fulfilling revised McDonald criteria. CD8+ TEMRA cells were enriched by FACS, while bulk CD8+ and CD4+ T cells were purified by magnetic negative isolation. Blood was drawn into EDTA tubes, processed within 24 hours, and PBMCs were isolated by density gradient centrifugation. PBMCs intended for TCR sequencing were cryopreserved in liquid nitrogen and thawed later in a water bath at 37 degrees C. The sorted or isolated CD4+, CD8+ and CD8+ TEMRA cells reached a purity of at least 90%. RNA was extracted using the RNeasy kit, and roughly 0.5 to 1 ug of the RNA was reverse transcribed with random hexamers. The immunoSEQ multiplex PCR assay, covering 54 Vbeta and 13 Jbeta segments, was used to amplify TCR beta CDR3 regions. PCR amplification bias was corrected by using a synthetic template baseline for primer optimization and computational correction. On the study's bioinformatics: Only productive sequences were kept, with reads annotated to V, D and J genes according to IMGT and analyzed in immunoSEQ Analyzer. Clonality was calculated as one minus the Shannon entropy normalized by log2 of the number of productive unique sequences. For each patient and control, public and private clones were evaluated among the 100 most prevalent clones. Clones were defined as Susac-specific if absent from the healthy and MS cohorts, from around 1,100 published viral clones and from other ImmuneACCESS disease sequences. TCRdb reran the public reads through fastp at Q25 and MiXCR, keeping productive beta chains. Each CDR3 protein appears once, grouped with its most common genes and DNA. The authors' filters were not applied to this entry. Present in this sample are more than 200,000 distinct CDR3 sequences, 92% of which were seen just once. The ten largest clones add up to 0.1% to 0.15% of the sample.

Here V drops 3 bases and J drops 8 bases, and the junction holds 6 bases not matched to any gene. Based on the germline V gene (reference sequence), the CDR1 and CDR2 sequences are SEHNR and FQNEAQ. Taken from cysteine to phenylalanine, the CDR3 has 15 residues. Solely the CDR3 DNA is kept, with 45 bases framed from the first base. For this clonotype: Its antigen is still unknown. Per-base qualities were not stored, and no clone one base away is much larger.

The paper's findings and limits, for the study overall: The TCR sequencing and HLA analysis was acknowledged to have included a relatively small number of individuals.

The sequence is built from TRBV7-9 and TRBJ2-1; 11 junctional bases match TRBD2. The TCR was taken from a human donor with multiple sclerosis. The sample consisted of CD8+ T cells from PBMCs. The CDR3 loop reads CASSFLLAGVHEQFF. The sequenced DNA: TGTGCCAGCAGCTTTCTACTAGCGGGAGTTCATGAGCAGTTCTTC.